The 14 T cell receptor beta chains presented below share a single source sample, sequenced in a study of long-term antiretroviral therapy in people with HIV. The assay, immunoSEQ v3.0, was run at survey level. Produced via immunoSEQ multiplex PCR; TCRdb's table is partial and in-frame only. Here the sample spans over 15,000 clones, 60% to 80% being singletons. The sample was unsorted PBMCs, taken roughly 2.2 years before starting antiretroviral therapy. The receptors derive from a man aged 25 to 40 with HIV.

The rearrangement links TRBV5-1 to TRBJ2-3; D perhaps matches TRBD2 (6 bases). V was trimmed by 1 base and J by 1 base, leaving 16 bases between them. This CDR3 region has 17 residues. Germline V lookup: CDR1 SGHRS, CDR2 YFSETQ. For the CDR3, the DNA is TGCGCCAGCAGCTTGACGGTAGCGGTCTCTGGCACAGATACGCAGTATTTT. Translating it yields CASSLTVAVSGTDTQYF.

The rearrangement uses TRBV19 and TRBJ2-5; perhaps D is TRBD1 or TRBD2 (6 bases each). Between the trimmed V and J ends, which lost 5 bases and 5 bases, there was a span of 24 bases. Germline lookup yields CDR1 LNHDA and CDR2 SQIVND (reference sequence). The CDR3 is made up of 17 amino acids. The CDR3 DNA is TGTGCCAGTAGTGCCTTGTTTTTGGACAAGGGGGGCGAGACCCAGTACTTC. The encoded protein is CASSALFLDKGGETQYF.

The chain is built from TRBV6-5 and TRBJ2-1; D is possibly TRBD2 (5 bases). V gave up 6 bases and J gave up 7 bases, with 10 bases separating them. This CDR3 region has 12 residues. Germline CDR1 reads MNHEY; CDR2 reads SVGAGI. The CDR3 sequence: CASRPTSNEQFF. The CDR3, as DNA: TGTGCCAGCAGACCCACTAGTAATGAGCAGTTCTTC.

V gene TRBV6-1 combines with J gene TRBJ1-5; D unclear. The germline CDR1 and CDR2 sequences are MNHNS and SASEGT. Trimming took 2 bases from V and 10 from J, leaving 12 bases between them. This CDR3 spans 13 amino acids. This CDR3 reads CASSERESDPQHF. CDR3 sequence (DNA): TGTGCCAGCAGTGAACGGGAGTCAGACCCCCAGCATTTT.

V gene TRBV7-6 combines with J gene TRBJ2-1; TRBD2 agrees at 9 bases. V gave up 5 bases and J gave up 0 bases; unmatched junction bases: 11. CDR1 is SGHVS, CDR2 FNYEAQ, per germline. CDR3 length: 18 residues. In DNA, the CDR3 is TGTGCCAGCAGCCACGGCGCGGGAGGGCTTAGCTCCTACAATGAGCAGTTCTTC. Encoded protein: CASSHGAGGLSSYNEQFF.

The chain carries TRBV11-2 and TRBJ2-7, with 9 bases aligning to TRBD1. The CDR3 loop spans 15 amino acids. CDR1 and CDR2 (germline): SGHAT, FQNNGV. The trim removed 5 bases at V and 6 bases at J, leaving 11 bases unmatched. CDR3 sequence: CASSHRPGTGIEQYF. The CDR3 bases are TGTGCCAGCAGCCACCGTCCCGGGACAGGGATCGAGCAGTACTTC.

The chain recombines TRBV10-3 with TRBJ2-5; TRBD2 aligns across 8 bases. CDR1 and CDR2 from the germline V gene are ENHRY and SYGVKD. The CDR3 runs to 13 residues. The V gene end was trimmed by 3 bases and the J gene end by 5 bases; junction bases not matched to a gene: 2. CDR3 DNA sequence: TGTGCCATCAGTGATCGGGGGGGGGAGACCCAGTACTTC. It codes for CAISDRGGETQYF.

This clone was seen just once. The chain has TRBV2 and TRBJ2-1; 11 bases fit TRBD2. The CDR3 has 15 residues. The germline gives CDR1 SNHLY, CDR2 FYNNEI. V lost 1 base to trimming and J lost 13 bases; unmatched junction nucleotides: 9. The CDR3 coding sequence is TGTGCCAGCAGTGAAGAAGCCACCGGGACTAGCGGACAGTTCTTC. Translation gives CASSEEATGTSGQFF.

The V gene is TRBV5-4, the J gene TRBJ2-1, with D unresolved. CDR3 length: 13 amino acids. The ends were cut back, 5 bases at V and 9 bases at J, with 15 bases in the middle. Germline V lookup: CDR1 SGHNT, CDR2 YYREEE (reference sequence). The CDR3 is CASSFNPGSEQFF. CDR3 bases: TGTGCCAGCAGTTTCAACCCCGGAAGTGAGCAGTTCTTC.

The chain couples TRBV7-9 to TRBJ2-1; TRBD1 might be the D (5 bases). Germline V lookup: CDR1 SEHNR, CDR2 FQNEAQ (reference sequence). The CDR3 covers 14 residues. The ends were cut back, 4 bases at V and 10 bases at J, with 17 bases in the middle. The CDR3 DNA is TGTGCCAGCAGCTCGGGCGTCAGGGCAATCGAGCAGTTCTTC. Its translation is CASSSGVRAIEQFF.

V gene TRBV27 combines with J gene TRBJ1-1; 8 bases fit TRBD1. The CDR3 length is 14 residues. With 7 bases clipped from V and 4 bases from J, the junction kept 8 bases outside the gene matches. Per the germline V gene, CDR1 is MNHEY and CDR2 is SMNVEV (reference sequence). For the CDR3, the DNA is TGTGCCAGCAAATTCAGGGGGCCCGGCACTGAAGCTTTCTTT. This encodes CASKFRGPGTEAFF.

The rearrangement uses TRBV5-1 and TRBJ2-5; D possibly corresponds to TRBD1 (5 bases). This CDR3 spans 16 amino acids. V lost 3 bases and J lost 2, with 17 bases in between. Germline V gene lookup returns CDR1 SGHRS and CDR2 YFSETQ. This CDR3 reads CASSSRQNPFQETQYF. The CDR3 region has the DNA TGCGCCAGCAGCTCCCGACAGAACCCGTTTCAAGAGACCCAGTACTTC.

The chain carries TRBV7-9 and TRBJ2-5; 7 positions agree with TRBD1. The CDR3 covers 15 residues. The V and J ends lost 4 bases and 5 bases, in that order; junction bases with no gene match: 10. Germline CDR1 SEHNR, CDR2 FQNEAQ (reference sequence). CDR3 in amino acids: CASSSRDSNYETQYF. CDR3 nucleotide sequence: TGTGCCAGCAGCTCCAGGGACAGTAACTACGAGACCCAGTACTTC.

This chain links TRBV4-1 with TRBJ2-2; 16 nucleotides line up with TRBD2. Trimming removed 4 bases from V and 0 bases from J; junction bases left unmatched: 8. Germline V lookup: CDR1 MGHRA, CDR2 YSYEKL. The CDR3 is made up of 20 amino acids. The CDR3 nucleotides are TGCGCCAGCAGCCTCCAATCGGGGACTAGCGGGAGGGCGAACACCGGGGAGCTGTTTTTT. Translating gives CASSLQSGTSGRANTGELFF.